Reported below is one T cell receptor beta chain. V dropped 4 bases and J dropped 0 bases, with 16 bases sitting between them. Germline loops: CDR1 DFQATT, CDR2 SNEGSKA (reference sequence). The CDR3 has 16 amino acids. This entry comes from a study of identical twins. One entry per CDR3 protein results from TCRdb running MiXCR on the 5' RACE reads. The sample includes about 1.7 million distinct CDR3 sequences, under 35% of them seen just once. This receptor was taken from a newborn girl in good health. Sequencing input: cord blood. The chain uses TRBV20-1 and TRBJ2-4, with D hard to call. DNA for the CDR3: TGCAGTGCTACGGAAGGGCGGTTTCTAGCCAAAAACATTCAGTACTTC. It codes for CSATEGRFLAKNIQYF.